This T cell receptor (beta chain) came from a study of vaccination effects on CD4 cells after COVID-19 (dated by TCRdb to between 2020 and 2023). Background on the whole study: Each participant received two doses of an mRNA SARS-CoV-2 vaccine, either BNT162b2 or mRNA-1273. The full study included 10 COVID-19 convalescent patients and several SARS-CoV-2-naive healthy vaccine recipients. In the study, cultures from other donors were sequenced using the Oncomine TCR Beta short-read assay on an Illumina iSeq 100. SARS-CoV-2 spike-specific CD4+ TCR repertoires were compared before and after mRNA vaccination in COVID-19 convalescent patients and in infection-naive vaccine recipients.

The cysteine opens and the phenylalanine closes a CDR3 of 15 amino acids. The DNA shown is the 45-base CDR3, in frame from base 1. Per the germline V gene (reference sequence), SGHKS is the CDR1 and YYEKEE is the CDR2. Compared with germline, V lacks 4 bases and J lacks 6 bases; bases without a gene match: 10. Overall study results and their limits: At late post-vaccination timepoints, both infection-induced and vaccine-induced clones showed marked clonal contraction, consistent with waning T cell responses. Only a small number of convalescent patients were included, and no early post-infection timepoints were available, which limited the study. Among healthy vaccine recipients, nearly all vaccine-induced clones were SARS-CoV-2 mono-reactive, and only 1 of 255 was cross-reactive with common cold coronaviruses.

The ViraFEST assay stimulated PBMC with viral peptide pools and then used TCR sequencing to identify antigen-specific CD4+ T cell clonotypes by expansion. After approximately eleven days of culture, CD4+ T cells were isolated with the EasySep CD4+ T cell isolation kit. Negative nucleocapsid antibody results before and after vaccination confirmed that the healthy vaccine recipients had no prior SARS-CoV-2 infection. Roughly 2 million PBMC per well were cultured in IMDM with about 5% human AB serum, around 9.1 IU/ml IL-2 and gentamicin, plus 10 ug/ml peptides. On days 3 and 7, half of the culture medium was replaced with fresh IL-2-containing medium. Unless noted otherwise, every peptide stimulation condition was cultured in triplicate wells. PBMC were separated from whole blood using Ficoll-Paque Plus gradient centrifugation and were then either cryopreserved at -140C or used fresh. The overlapping peptide pools covered the spike proteins of SARS-CoV-2 and of the common cold coronaviruses HCoV-NL63, HCoV-OC43 and HCoV-229E. Genomic DNA was extracted from cultured CD4+ T cells with the QIAamp micro DNA kit.

Library construction relied on the immunoSEQ multiplex PCR assay. DNA from the cultured and isolated CD4+ T cells underwent TCR beta CDR3 sequencing. The paper's data handling went like this. The analysis removed non-productive TCR sequences, trimmed reads to the CDR3 region, and retained only CDR3s that were 7 or more amino acids long. Antigen-specific clonotypes were identified using the MANAFEST web app by comparison of expansion in peptide wells against reference cultures. To count as positive, a clone had to show expansion at FDR<0.05 compared with the reference and with all other wells, an odds ratio above 5, and a frequency above 0.1% in two replicate wells. Clonotypes significantly expanded in SARS-CoV-2 spike wells and in at least one common cold coronavirus spike condition were defined as cross-reactive. Using the stringdist R package, CDR3 similarity was measured by Levenshtein distance, and unrooted trees were constructed with ape in R 3.6.1. TCRdb provides this immuneACCESS table in a form limited to in-frame rearrangements. Some clones are lacking; in checked studies, under half of them reflect an unresolved V gene, and why the rest are absent is not known. V and J calls and clone size are copied from that table; D and trimming were computed from the DNA. This sample lists tens of thousands of clones; around 73% were detected once. The ten largest clones take up roughly 5% of the sample.

Concerning this clone itself: Its antigen is currently not known. It has no much larger one-base neighbor in the sample; base qualities were not kept.

Sample: CD4+ T cells from PBMCs cultured with SARS-CoV-2 spike peptides, taken before COVID-19 vaccination. Sample cell subset or site, as interpreted from the label and publication: SARS-CoV-2 spike overlapping peptide pool stimulation. The TCR was taken from a human donor who received a COVID-19 vaccine. The chain couples TRBV5-5 to TRBJ2-3, and TRBD2 matches 8 of the central bases. CDR3 region: CASSLSGDIVDTQYF. The nucleotides read TGTGCCAGCAGCCTTAGCGGGGATATAGTGGATACGCAGTATTTT. The variable domain in full, with residues beyond the CDR3 obtained from the reference TRBV5-5 and TRBJ2-3 genes, is DAGVTQSPTHLIKTRGQQVTLRCSPISGHKSVSWYQQVLGQGPQFIFQYYEKEERGRGNFPDRFSARQFPNYSSELNVNALLLGDSALYLCASSLSGDIVDTQYFGPGTRLTVL.